The entry that follows covers one TCR beta chain sequence. Its binding antigen is unknown. Nothing much larger sits one base from this clone, and base qualities are not available. Per the germline V gene, SGHTS is the CDR1 and YDEGEE is the CDR2. Inclusive of the bounding cysteine and phenylalanine, the CDR3 is 15 residues long. The DNA shown is the 45-base CDR3, in frame from base 1. V drops 4 bases and J drops 4 bases, leaving 17 bases in between. The source of the sample is a study of blood T cell repertoires in COVID-19 (dated by TCRdb to the early 2020s). In terms of the full investigation: Samples covering the acute and convalescent phases of COVID-19 were provided by collaborators in the United States, Italy and Spain. The material from the prospective study consisted of cDNA or gDNA derived from T cells, B-cell-depleted T cells, or PBMCs. The dataset comprised deeply sampled blood TCRbeta repertoires from subjects exposed to, actively infected with, or recovered from COVID-19. The repertoires were released in a freely available public database meant as a resource for research on the immune response to SARS-CoV-2. Samples came from the ongoing ImmuneRACE study (first 160 participants) plus 1,254 subjects from 6 global collaborators. The sample metadata nearly always contained a de-identified subject ID, COVID-19 status, age in years and sex. HLA class I and class II types, where available, came from metadata supplied by the sample provider rather than from assay-based typing. General findings and caveats noted by the study authors: The amount of clinical and demographic metadata varied by source and participant and was provided uncurated.

Enrolling through a virtual design, the prospective study's participants ranged in age from roughly 18 to 95 years and lived across 20 to 30 United States geographic areas. To assign participants to cohorts, the prospective study relied on clinical history that participants themselves reported in a screening survey and a study questionnaire. ImmuneRACE Cohort 3 recovered participants were defined by two consecutive negative NP/OP PCR tests, healthcare professional clearance, or symptom resolution. In the prospective study, mobile phlebotomists collected whole blood, serum and a nasopharyngeal or oropharyngeal swab from each participant. Over an approximately 2-month period, participants in the prospective study had the option of providing additional blood draws and questionnaires. Blood samples from the prospective study were shipped frozen or at room temperature prior to DNA extraction. The immunoSEQ Assay, a bias-controlled multiplex PCR, was used to amplify TCRbeta CDR3 regions from genomic DNA. In the source study's methods: The number of nucleated cells in each sample was estimated from the amplification of reference gene primers within the assay. Sequence reads were collapsed and filtered to measure the absolute abundance of every unique TCRbeta CDR3 rearrangement. Productive Simpson clonality was computed per sample as the square root of Simpson's diversity index over productive rearrangements. In its TCRdb copy, this immuneACCESS table keeps in-frame sequences only and misses some clones. Where compared with another copy, unresolved V genes explain less than half of these, and the others have no known cause. From that table come the V and J calls and clone size; the DNA was used to work out D and trimming. The sample data list roughly 260,000 clones, and around 86% of these were observed just once. The ten largest clones add up to approximately 2.4% of the sample.

This sequence uses TRBV5-8 and TRBJ1-1, with an unclear D gene assignment. This receptor was identified in a woman under 30 who had recovered from COVID-19. The sample consisted of PBMCs or T cells enriched from blood (not recorded which). CDR3 reads: CASSRSRLTGTEAFF. The nucleotides read TGTGCCAGCAGCCGCTCAAGACTGACCGGCACTGAAGCTTTCTTT.